This TCR beta chain was recovered during a study of beta chain features in type 1 diabetes. Germline assignment: CDR1 MNHNY and CDR2 SVGAGI (reference sequence). CDR3 length equals 14 residues. V was clipped by 6 bases and J by 1 base, with 13 bases between them. General study results and limits: PCR might preferentially amplify shorter templates, equally in patients and controls. Type 1 diabetes patients had TCRB CDR3s that were shorter (moderately but significantly so) in all four CD4+ subsets.

Reverse transcribing all isolated RNA meant expressed TCRB transcripts were sequenced. Libraries were prepared by immunoSEQ multiplex PCR; TCRdb keeps only in-frame clonotypes and omits some of them. The repertoire holds roughly 290,000 clones, with around 16% as singletons. Heparinised blood was drawn once per donor, averaging around 120 mL. Notes on this clone: As yet, its antigen is unknown.

This receptor was taken from a man aged 18 to 30 with type 1 diabetes. The sample comprised naive CD4+ T cells from blood. The chain links TRBV6-6 to TRBJ2-7; maybe TRBD2 (5 bases). CDR3 in DNA: TGTGCCAGCAGACCCCAGCGGCGATCCTACGAGCAGTACTTC. Amino acid sequence: CASRPQRRSYEQYF.